The 27 T cell receptor beta chains below were found in one sample sequenced in a study of blood T cell repertoires in COVID-19. The repertoire was sequenced with immunoSEQ multiplex PCR; TCRdb's copy has only in-frame clones and lacks some. This sample has 200,000 or so clones, with roughly 80% found just once. Sequenced material: peripheral blood. These receptors came from a human donor in a cohort sampled during active COVID-19.

The chain joins TRBV7-8 to TRBJ2-7, with 10 positions matching TRBD1. The CDR3 runs to 16 residues. Losses at the gene ends were 3 bases for V and 6 bases for J; bases not matched to a gene: 11. The germline gives CDR1 SGHVS, CDR2 FQNEAQ. The CDR3 DNA follows: TGTGCCAGCAGCTTCCTTTTCGGGACAGGGGTTGTCGAGCAGTACTTC. Translating gives CASSFLFGTGVVEQYF.

The chain combines TRBV7-2 with TRBJ1-1, with D unclear. This CDR3 spans 14 amino acids. With 5 bases removed from V and 1 base from J, the gap between germline ends came to 11 bases. The germline V gene has CDR1 SGHTA and CDR2 FQGNSA. The CDR3 reads CASSLQTTNTEAFF. CDR3 coding DNA: TGTGCCAGCAGCCTCCAGACAACGAACACTGAAGCTTTCTTT.

V is TRBV6-2 or TRBV6-3 and J is TRBJ1-1; weak D call: TRBD1 (5 bases). CDR3 length: 16 residues. From germline, CDR1 is MNHEY and CDR2 SVGEGT. The V end was cut by 3 bases, the J end by 4 bases, with 18 bases between. As DNA, the CDR3 is TGTGCCAGCAGTTATCAATTATATAGGGGTGGCACTGAAGCTTTCTTT. Protein sequence: CASSYQLYRGGTEAFF.

The J gene is TRBJ2-5, the V gene TRBV7-8; maybe TRBD2 (6 bases). Looked up from germline, CDR1 is SGHVS and CDR2 is FQNEAQ. The CDR3 covers 16 residues. V lost 5 bases and J lost 1, with 17 bases in between. The DNA of the CDR3 is TGTGCCAGCAGCCGAATCCGCGGGGCGATCCAAGAGACCCAGTACTTC. Translation gives CASSRIRGAIQETQYF.

V usage is TRBV7-6 and J usage is TRBJ2-3; 11 nucleotides match TRBD2. Unmatched junction bases numbered 15, after V lost 8 bases and J lost 5 bases. Germline V CDR1 and CDR2: SGHVS, FNYEAQ. This CDR3 has 17 amino acids. CDR3 DNA sequence: TGTGCCAGCCGCCGGAGTAGCGGGAGGGCCCAGGGAGATACGCAGTATTTT. It translates to CASRRSSGRAQGDTQYF. The variable domain in full, completed from reference TRBV7-6 and TRBJ2-3, reads GAGVSQSPRYKVTKRGQDVALRCDPISGHVSLYWYRQALGQGPEFLTYFNYEAQQDKSGLPNDRFSAERPEGSISTLTIQRTEQRDSAMYRCASRRSSGRAQGDTQYFGPGTRLTVL.

This clone was found once. The rearrangement uses TRBV6-5 and TRBJ2-7; 9 nucleotides match TRBD2. Unmatched junction bases numbered 7, after V lost 4 bases and J lost 6 bases. The CDR3 spans 14 residues. Germline V gene data show CDR1 as MNHEY and CDR2 as SVGAGI. The CDR3 DNA reads TGTGCCAGCAGTTTAGCGGGGGATCTGGCCGAGCAGTACTTC. Translation gives CASSLAGDLAEQYF.

The V and J genes are TRBV7-8 and TRBJ1-1; no reliable D call. Looked up from germline, CDR1 is SGHVS and CDR2 is FQNEAQ. The CDR3 extends over 16 amino acids. Trimming stripped 1 base from V and 0 bases from J, with 12 bases between. This CDR3 is CASSLGSALLNTEAFF. CDR3 in DNA: TGTGCCAGCAGCTTAGGGTCAGCACTACTGAACACTGAAGCTTTCTTT. Full variable domain (outside the CDR3, taken from reference TRBV7-8 and TRBJ1-1): GAGVSQSPRYKVAKRGQDVALRCDPISGHVSLFWYQQALGQGPEFLTYFQNEAQLDKSGLPSDRFFAERPEGSVSTLKIQRTQQEDSAVYLCASSLGSALLNTEAFFGQGTRLTVV.

The chain links TRBV9 to TRBJ1-4, with D possibly matching TRBD1 (6 bases). Trimming pared 4 bases from V and 0 bases from J, leaving 10 bases between. This CDR3 spans 15 amino acids. Germline V lookup: CDR1 SGDLS, CDR2 YYNGEE. The DNA for the CDR3 is TGTGCCAGCAGCCGACAGGCGACAACTAATGAAAAACTGTTTTTT. Protein sequence: CASSRQATTNEKLFF. Combining the CDR3 with reference TRBV9 and TRBJ1-4 gives the whole variable domain DSGVTQTPKHLITATGQRVTLRCSPRSGDLSVYWYQQSLDQGLQFLIQYYNGEERAKGNILERFSAQQFPDLHSELNLSSLELGDSALYFCASSRQATTNEKLFFGSGTQLSVL.

This clone was observed once. This sequence joins TRBV19 and TRBJ2-2; 10 bases are shared with TRBD2. The CDR3 is 19 residues long. Looked up from germline, CDR1 is LNHDA and CDR2 is SQIVND (reference sequence). Losses at the gene ends were 6 bases for V and 0 bases for J; bases not matched to a gene: 13. CDR3 sequence reads: CASSRPGLAPFANTGELFF. CDR3 nucleotide sequence: TGTGCCAGTAGCCGACCGGGACTAGCGCCGTTCGCGAACACCGGGGAGCTGTTTTTT.

The chain employs TRBV12-5 and TRBJ2-2; possibly TRBD2 for D (5 bases). The CDR3 sequence is 16 residues long. Per germline, CDR1 LGHNT and CDR2 FRNRAP. The V gene lost 7 bases and the J gene lost 3 bases, with 18 bases spanning the gap. CDR3 DNA sequence: TGTGCTAGTGCCTACACTGGGAGTTGGGACACCGGGGAGCTGTTTTTT. Protein product: CASAYTGSWDTGELFF.

The chain links TRBV7-2 to TRBJ2-7; possibly TRBD1 for D (6 bases). Per the germline V gene, CDR1 is SGHTA and CDR2 is FQGNSA. The V end lost 5 bases, the J end lost 6 bases, and 17 bases lay between the germline ends. The CDR3 spans 14 residues. The DNA of the CDR3 is TGTGCCAGCAGCCTCGGCCCAACAGGGATCGAGCAGTACTTC. Translated, it gives CASSLGPTGIEQYF.

The J gene is TRBJ2-7, the V gene TRBV4-1, with TRBD2 matching over 8 bases. V dropped 3 bases and J dropped 7; count of bases not matched to a gene: 5. There are 13 residues in the CDR3. CDR1 and CDR2 (germline): MGHRA, YSYEKL. The DNA for the CDR3 is TGCGCCAGCAGCCATGCAGAGCGGGGGGAGCAGTACTTC. This sequence encodes CASSHAERGEQYF.

The chain employs TRBV7-3 and TRBJ2-7; no firm D call. Trimming shortened V by 2 bases and J by 3 bases, and 8 bases separated the two germline ends. This CDR3 is built from 13 residues. The V gene's germline CDR1 is SGHTA and CDR2 FQGTGA. The CDR3, as DNA: TGTGCCAGCAGCTTACAAGTAGACTACGAGCAGTACTTC. Its protein is CASSLQVDYEQYF.

This clone appeared a few times. This chain links TRBV5-4 with TRBJ2-7, with D tentatively TRBD2 (6 bases). This CDR3 region has 15 residues. Germline V gives CDR1 SGHNT, CDR2 YYREEE (reference sequence). V lost 4 bases and J 7 bases, leaving 21 bases between the germline ends. Here the CDR3 DNA reads TGTGCCAGCAGCGAGTACCGAGGGACTGTAGGGGAGCAGTACTTC. Encoded protein: CASSEYRGTVGEQYF.

The chain employs TRBV6-2 or TRBV6-3 and TRBJ1-5; D is unresolved. The germline V gene has CDR1 MNHEY and CDR2 SVGEGT. Deletions cut 5 bases from V and 2 bases from J, with 16 bases between. The CDR3 is 16 residues long. Here the CDR3 reads CASSPMEQYRNQPQHF. CDR3 DNA sequence: TGTGCCAGCAGTCCCATGGAACAGTACCGCAATCAGCCCCAGCATTTT.

The chain carries TRBV5-6 and TRBJ2-1; weak D call: TRBD2 (6 bases). In germline, CDR1 is SGHDT, CDR2 YYEEEE. V lost 1 base, J lost 0 bases, and 14 bases lay in between. This CDR3 is 17 amino acids long. CDR3 residues: CASSLPRDGSSYNEQFF. The CDR3 DNA reads as TGTGCCAGCAGCTTGCCCCGGGACGGGAGCTCCTACAATGAGCAGTTCTTC. Full variable domain (remainder filled in from reference TRBV5-6 and TRBJ2-1): DAGVTQSPTHLIKTRGQQVTLRCSPKSGHDTVSWYQQALGQGPQFIFQYYEEEERQRGNFPDRFSGHQFPNYSSELNVNALLLGDSALYLCASSLPRDGSSYNEQFFGPGTRLTVL.

This sequence joins TRBV28 and TRBJ2-3; TRBD1 matches at 8 bases. V gave up 6 bases and J gave up 3 bases; unmatched junction bases: 5. Germline CDR1 and CDR2: MDHEN and SYDVKM. This CDR3 has 14 amino acids. CDR3 sequence reads: CASSSGGATDTQYF. Written as DNA, the CDR3 is TGTGCCAGCAGCTCAGGGGGCGCAACAGATACGCAGTATTTT.

The count of this clone is one. The chain recombines TRBV7-6 with TRBJ2-7; perhaps TRBD2 as D (5 bases). This CDR3 is 13 amino acids long. CDR1 is SGHVS and CDR2 is FNYEAQ in the germline V gene. The V and J ends lost 3 bases and 6 bases respectively, with 12 bases between them. CDR3 nucleotides: TGTGCCAGCAGCTTTTCTCAGGCGGGCGAGCAGTACTTC. Translation: CASSFSQAGEQYF.

The chain carries TRBV4-3 and TRBJ1-1; D gene uncertain. Trimming removed 0 bases from V and 1 base from J, with 9 bases in between. This CDR3 comprises 15 residues. Germline V gene sequence: CDR1 LGHNA, CDR2 YSLEER. CDR3 nucleotides: TGCGCCAGCAGCCAAGAAAAGTACACGAACACTGAAGCTTTCTTT. This codes for CASSQEKYTNTEAFF.

The chain employs TRBV28 and TRBJ2-7; the match to TRBD2 covers 7 bases. The J segment lost 2 bases and the V segment lost 7 bases, leaving 8 bases of the junction unmatched. CDR3 length: 14 residues. Germline assignment: CDR1 MDHEN and CDR2 SYDVKM. CDR3 loop: CASTGGGAPYEQYF. The CDR3 DNA reads as TGTGCCAGCACGGGGGGAGGAGCTCCCTACGAGCAGTACTTC.

The chain joins TRBV6-2 or TRBV6-3 to TRBJ2-5, with D possibly TRBD1 on 6 matching bases. The CDR3 is 13 amino acids. CDR1 MNHEY and CDR2 SVGEGT come from the germline V gene. V gave up 6 bases and J gave up 6 bases, with 14 bases separating them. In DNA, the CDR3 is TGTGCCAGCAGCCCAGGACAGCCCAAGACCCAGTACTTC. Amino acid sequence: CASSPGQPKTQYF.

The rearrangement links TRBV7-8 to TRBJ1-2, with D perhaps TRBD1 (6 bases). V was clipped by 4 bases and J by 4 bases, with 22 bases between them. From germline, CDR1 is SGHVS and CDR2 FQNEAQ. The CDR3 spans 17 residues. CDR3 sequence: CASSSKGRQANSYGYTF. In DNA form, the CDR3 reads TGTGCCAGCAGCTCCAAGGGGAGACAGGCGAATTCCTATGGCTACACCTTC.

The chain is built from TRBV28 and TRBJ2-7, with 9 bases matching TRBD1. The germline V gene has CDR1 MDHEN and CDR2 SYDVKM. The CDR3 is 15 residues long. V lost 6 bases to trimming and J lost 6 bases; unmatched junction nucleotides: 12. CDR3 loop: CASRGSGTGFSEQYF. CDR3 in DNA: TGTGCCAGCAGGGGTTCCGGGACAGGGTTCAGCGAGCAGTACTTC.

By share, this clone ranks as medium-sized. This chain uses TRBV6-5 with TRBJ2-1; tentative D call: TRBD2 (6 bases). Germline loops: CDR1 MNHEY, CDR2 SVGAGI. Trimming shortened V by 7 bases and J by 6 bases, and 16 bases separated the two germline ends. The CDR3 consists of 14 residues. The CDR3 loop reads CASKSGYPVNEQFF. For the CDR3, the DNA is TGTGCCAGCAAGAGCGGGTACCCTGTCAATGAGCAGTTCTTC.

V usage is TRBV6-4 and J usage is TRBJ2-2, with TRBD2 matching over 7 bases. CDR3 length equals 13 residues. V trimming: 3 bases; J trimming: 6 bases; junction bases outside the gene matches: 1. Looked up from germline, CDR1 is MRHNA and CDR2 is SNTAGT. The CDR3 DNA reads as TGTGCCAGCAGTGAGCGGGAGCCCGGGGAGCTGTTTTTT. Translating it yields CASSEREPGELFF.

This clone was recorded only once. This CDR3 is CASSLGPRGRVTEAFF. CDR3 DNA sequence: TGTGCCAGCAGCTTGGGCCCCAGGGGGCGGGTCACTGAAGCTTTCTTT. The rearrangement links TRBV5-5 to TRBJ1-1; 8 bases fit TRBD1. CDR3 length equals 16 residues. The germline V gene has CDR1 SGHKS and CDR2 YYEKEE (reference sequence). With 0 bases clipped from V and 4 bases from J, the junction kept 8 bases outside the gene matches.

The chain has TRBV12-2 and TRBJ1-1; TRBD1 is the table's D call, not checked against the DNA. TRBV12-2 is listed as a pseudogene. The CDR3 loop spans 14 amino acids. DNA of the CDR3: TGTGCAAGTCGCTTAGCGCAGGAGAACACTGAAGCTTTCTTT. This gives the protein CASRLAQENTEAFF.